The following is a T cell receptor (beta chain) sequence with its context. The sample originates from a study of technical replicates of blood from four donors. The method was immunoSEQ multiplex PCR; TCRdb's version includes in-frame clones alone and lacks a portion of them. Altogether approximately 81,000 clones are present, 75% to 85% being singletons, with the ten largest covering 3% to 4.5%. The CDR3 length is 16 residues. Germline CDR1 reads SGHNT; CDR2 reads YYREEE (reference sequence). Trimming took 1 base from V and 2 from J, leaving 12 bases between them. Input material: PBMCs. This chain joins TRBV5-4 and TRBJ2-2, with D perhaps matching TRBD1 (5 bases). The sequence came from a human donor in good health. Some clones in this sample may be carry-over from other donors' samples. The CDR3 nucleotides read TGTGCCAGCAGCTTGAAGAGGACATTCAACACCGGGGAGCTGTTTTTT. It specifies CASSLKRTFNTGELFF.